This T cell receptor beta chain was identified in a study of PD-L1 blockade in urothelial cancer. As for the study in general: The patients' atezolizumab therapy, 1,200 mg intravenously every 3 weeks, started in 2014. Once treatment had started, blood was analyzed at 3 weeks (second dose) and again at 6 weeks.

Clones were read by immunoSEQ multiplex PCR, and TCRdb kept only the in-frame ones, dropping some. The data contain some 53,000 clones, approximately 72% of them seen just once; the ten biggest clones take up 4%. The table lists this clone with a count of one. Documented time point: pretreatment peripheral blood. Disease in patients was locally advanced or metastatic urothelial carcinoma. A total of 1 to 8 samples per patient were collected pretreatment and on-treatment. The germline V gene encodes CDR1 SGHTA and CDR2 FQGNSA. The CDR3 length is 18 residues. V lost 1 base, J lost 2 bases, and 10 bases stayed unmatched.

This TCR was sampled from a man between 65 and 80 years old with urothelial cancer. The sequences come from PBMCs, collected around atezolizumab (anti-PD-L1) treatment. The V gene is TRBV7-2, the J gene TRBJ2-5; 10 nucleotides match TRBD2. CDR3 sequence reads: CASSLVGSGGPKQETQYF. The DNA of the CDR3 is TGTGCCAGCAGCTTAGTCGGTAGCGGGGGGCCAAAACAAGAGACCCAGTACTTC.